The sequence of this T cell receptor beta chain was determined in a study of T-cell reconstitution after alpha-beta-depleted transplantation in children. Study conclusions and caveats: From newly produced T cells came most of the T-cell counts and diversity one year after transplant.

The CDR3 sequence is 15 residues long. Per germline, CDR1 MNHEY and CDR2 SVGAGI. V lost 0 bases, J lost 4 bases, and 12 bases lay in between. Preparing the TCRbeta library involved the use of unique molecular identifiers. TCRdb used MiXCR to reprocess the PCR reads, holding one entry per CDR3 protein. The sample includes 700,000 to 950,000 distinct CDR3 sequences, under 20% of them seen just once. At least ten counts were recorded for this clonotype. Its matching antigen is unknown. The clonotype originates from a male patient younger than 18 who had a stem cell transplant for acute lymphoblastic leukemia, so the T cells may come from the graft donor. The sample in question was PBMCs, mostly from graft donor cells, obtained 360 days after TCRalphabeta/CD19-depleted stem cell transplant. The chain has TRBV6-5 and TRBJ2-5; tentatively, D is TRBD2 (7 bases). The CDR3 DNA reads as TGTGCCAGCAGTTACTCGCGGGGGCGCGGAGAGACCCAGTACTTC. As protein: CASSYSRGRGETQYF.